Sequencing of this TCR beta chain was carried out in a study of blood T cell repertoires in COVID-19. Turning to the study itself: Samples came from the United States, Italy and Spain, spanning acute and convalescent COVID-19. T cells, B-cell-depleted T cells, or PBMCs supplied cDNA or gDNA.

Original processing notes: Cell counts per sample came from amplifying reference gene primers. The method was immunoSEQ multiplex PCR; TCRdb's version includes in-frame clones alone and lacks a portion of them. V and J calls and clone size follow that table, whereas D and trimming were derived from the DNA. The table records some 120,000 clones, around 89% of them present only once. V gave up 1 base and J gave up 1 base, with 10 bases separating them. The CDR3 sequence is 15 residues long. Germline V CDR1 and CDR2: SGHVS, FNYEAQ. This TCR derives from a human donor with acute or convalescent COVID-19. The donor label of this sample is uncertain. The sample comprised peripheral blood. The chain employs TRBV7-6 and TRBJ1-1; the D gene is possibly TRBD1 (5 bases). CDR3 nucleotide sequence: TGTGCCAGCAGCTTAGGTGGGGCAGCGAACACTGAAGCTTTCTTT. Protein product: CASSLGGAANTEAFF. The entire variable domain, with the rest obtained from reference TRBV7-6 and TRBJ1-1, is as follows: GAGVSQSPRYKVTKRGQDVALRCDPISGHVSLYWYRQALGQGPEFLTYFNYEAQQDKSGLPNDRFSAERPEGSISTLTIQRTEQRDSAMYRCASSLGGAANTEAFFGQGTRLTVV.